These T cell receptor beta chains were read from a single sample in a study of tumor and adjacent non-tumor tissue in lung cancer. TCRdb processed the multiplex PCR reads anew with MiXCR; each CDR3 protein has one entry. The sample holds about 100,000 distinct CDR3 sequences, 50% to 70% seen once. Sequencing used distant non-tumor lung tissue. The receptors originated from a man aged 25-45 years with non-small cell lung cancer. CDR3s include the opening cysteine and the closing phenylalanine or tryptophan. D genes are given only for firm matches. Not every row has a clone size; where given, it reads once, few, many or a size class.

>TRBJ2-7|many|TRBV5-6|TRBD1
TGTGCCAGCAGCCTGGGACAGGGGAACGAGCAGTACTTC
CASSLGQGNEQYF
>TRBJ2-7|.|TRBV29-1|TRBD1
TGCAGCGTTGCGATGGGGACAGGGGTCCACGAGCAGTACTTC
CSVAMGTGVHEQYF
>TRBJ2-1|.|TRBV11-3|.
TGTGCCAGCAGCCCCCCTAGTCGGCGCCTGGGCAATGAGCAGCTCTTC
CASSPPSRRLGNEQLF
>TRBJ1-1|many|TRBV20-1|.
TGCAGTGCTCGTGGGACGGCAGGGAACACTGAAGCTTTCTTT
CSARGTAGNTEAFF
>TRBJ2-3|.|TRBV6-5|.
TGTGCCAGCAGTTACTCGGGGGGCCTCGTGGATACGCAGTATTTT
CASSYSGGLVDTQYF
>TRBJ2-3|once|TRBV11-2|TRBD2
TGTGACAGCAGCTCCCCGGCGGGGGGAGTGGGGCCCAAAGATACGCAGTATTTT
CDSSSPAGGVGPKDTQYF
>TRBJ1-1|.|TRBV29-1|.
TGCAGCGTTTCGCCGGCGGAGGGAGGCACTGAAGCTTACTTT
CSVSPAEGGTEAYF
>TRBJ2-3|.|TRBV5-4|.
TGTGCCAGCAGCCGAGGGGGGACGGGCACAGATACGCAGTATTTT
CASSRGGTGTDTQYF
>TRBJ2-1|.|TRBV4-1|.
TGTGCCAGCAGCCGGACTATCGGGACCTACAATGAGCAGTTCTTC
CASSRTIGTYNEQFF
>TRBJ2-3|.|TRBV11-2|.
TGTGCTAGCAGCCTCCTCGGGTCAGATACGCAGTTTTTT
CASSLLGSDTQFF